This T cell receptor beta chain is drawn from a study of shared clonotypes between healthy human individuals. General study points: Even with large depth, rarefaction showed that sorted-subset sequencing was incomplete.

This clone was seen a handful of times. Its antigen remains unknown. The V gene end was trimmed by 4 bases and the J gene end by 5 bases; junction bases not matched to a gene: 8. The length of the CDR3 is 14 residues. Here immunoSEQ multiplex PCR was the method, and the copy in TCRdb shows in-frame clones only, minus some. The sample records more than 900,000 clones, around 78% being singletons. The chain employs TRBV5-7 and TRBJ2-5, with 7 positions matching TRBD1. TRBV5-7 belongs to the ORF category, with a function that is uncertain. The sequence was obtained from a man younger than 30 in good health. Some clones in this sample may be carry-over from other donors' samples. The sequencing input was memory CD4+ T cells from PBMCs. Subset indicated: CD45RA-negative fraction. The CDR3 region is CASSEDRRGETQYF. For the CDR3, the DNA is TGTGCCAGCAGCGAGGACAGGCGAGGGGAGACCCAGTACTTC.